Following are 6 T cell receptor beta chains from one sample sequenced in a study of blood T cells in healthy people across ages (dated by TCRdb to about 2015). The library was produced with 5' RACE. For sequencing, an Illumina HiSeq 2500 was employed. A second about 7 to 11 cycle PCR used a sample-barcoded 5' primer and a J-beta primer mix. TCRdb passed the public sequencing reads through fastp at Q25 and MiXCR, retaining productive beta sequences. Identical CDR3 proteins give one entry, which carries the most common genes and DNA. The sample has just over 800,000 distinct CDR3 sequences on record, approximately 67% of them singletons. Jointly, the top ten make up about 27% of the sample. The sample was blood. The receptors were sampled from a man aged 30-40 years in good health.

This clonotype was seen only a few times. This chain connects TRBV29-1 to TRBJ2-3; 8 positions agree with TRBD1. V trimming: 4 bases; J trimming: 6 bases; junction bases outside the gene matches: 6. The CDR3 is made up of 13 amino acids. In germline, CDR1 is SQVTM, CDR2 ANQGSEA. For the CDR3, the DNA is TGCAGCGTTGGGGCAGGGGGCAAGGATACGCAGTATTTT. Translating gives CSVGAGGKDTQYF.

This clonotype was seen more than once but under ten times. This chain links TRBV7-3 with TRBJ2-5, with a tentative D call TRBD2 (7 bases). The J call may be mistaken, given a closer DNA end match to TRBJ2-7. Germline CDR1 is SGHTA and CDR2 is FQGTGA. The CDR3 is 15 residues long. CDR3 nucleotides: TGTGCCAGCAGCTCCGAGGCGGGGGCGAGAGTCGAGCAGTACTTC. Its protein is CASSSEAGARVEQYF.

The chain uses TRBV28 and TRBJ2-5; D is possibly TRBD1 or TRBD2 (5 bases each). Near its end, the DNA agrees better with TRBJ2-7, so the J call may be wrong. The CDR3 is 12 amino acids. Germline loops: CDR1 MDHEN, CDR2 SYDVKM. CDR3 amino acids: CASSWGSGEQYF. The CDR3 bases are TGTGCCAGCTCGTGGGGGTCGGGCGAGCAGTACTTC.

The gene calls are TRBV5-1 and TRBJ2-2; D perhaps matches TRBD1 (6 bases). Trimming took off 2 bases at V and 2 bases at J, with 13 bases between the two ends. Looked up from germline, CDR1 is SGHRS and CDR2 is YFSETQ. The CDR3 extends over 16 amino acids. The CDR3 here is CASSFTGSANTGELFF. CDR3 DNA: TGCGCCAGCAGCTTCACAGGGTCCGCAAACACCGGGGAGCTGTTTTTT.

The gene calls are TRBV29-1 and TRBJ2-1; D is tentatively TRBD1 or TRBD2 (5 bases each). The J call is uncertain, as TRBJ2-7 better fits the DNA end. This CDR3 contains 14 residues. CDR1 is SQVTM, CDR2 ANQGSEA, per germline. CDR3 in amino acids: CSVNHRTSYNEQYF. In nucleotides, the CDR3 is TGCAGCGTTAACCACAGGACTTCCTACAATGAGCAGTACTTC.

This clonotype has only a few counts. The chain recombines TRBV20-1 with TRBJ2-1, with D possibly TRBD2 on 6 matching bases. Germline lookup yields CDR1 DFQATT and CDR2 SNEGSKA (reference sequence). CDR3 length: 12 amino acids. The V and J ends lost 6 bases and 7 bases respectively, with 13 bases between them. CDR3 amino acids: CSAHTGGNEQFF. As DNA, the CDR3 is TGCAGTGCCCACACTGGGGGGAATGAGCAGTTCTTC.